This section outlines one TCR beta chain sequence together with its context. What it binds is unknown. The record originates from a study of cytomegalovirus exposure and HLA in healthy donors. Study details: A prior analysis found 95 million to 140 million unique TCR beta sequences from around 190 million T cells.

Use of 60 Vbeta and 13 Jbeta primers characterized the PCR. The authors' processing: In a later analysis, approximately 80 million unique TCR beta chains included roughly 11 million shared by two or more donors. Profiling relied on immunoSEQ multiplex PCR, and the TCRdb table lists in-frame clones only, not all of them. The DNA gave D and trimming, while V, J and clone size come from that table. The data hold about 170,000 clones, with 85% observed a single time. Study results and caveats: A later analysis found common viral pathogens apparently linked to several of the most significant clusters. The study listed 150 to 200 cytomegalovirus-associated TCR beta chains.

The sequence derives from a man aged 30-40 years in good health and CMV-seropositive. Sequencing was carried out using PBMCs.

The CDR3 bases are TGTGCCAGCCAACAGGTGAACCTAGCCAAAAACATTCAGTACTTC. Translating it yields CASQQVNLAKNIQYF. This chain links TRBV7-2 with TRBJ2-4; TRBD1 is a possible D gene (5 bases). The CDR3 consists of 15 residues. Looked up from germline, CDR1 is SGHTA and CDR2 is FQGNSA. Trimming shortened V by 8 bases and J by 0 bases, and 14 bases separated the two germline ends.